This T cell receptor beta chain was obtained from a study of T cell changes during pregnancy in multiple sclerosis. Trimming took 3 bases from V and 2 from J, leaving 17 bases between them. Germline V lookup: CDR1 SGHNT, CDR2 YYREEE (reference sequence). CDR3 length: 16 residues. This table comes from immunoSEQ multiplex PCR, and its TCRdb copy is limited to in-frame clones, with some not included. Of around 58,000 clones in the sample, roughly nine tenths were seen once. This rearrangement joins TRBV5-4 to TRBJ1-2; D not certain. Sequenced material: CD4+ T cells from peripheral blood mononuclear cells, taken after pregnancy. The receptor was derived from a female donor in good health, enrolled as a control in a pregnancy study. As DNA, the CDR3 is TGTGCCAGCAGCTCAACTTCTAGAGATCCCAACTATGGCTACACCTTC. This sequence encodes CASSSTSRDPNYGYTF.